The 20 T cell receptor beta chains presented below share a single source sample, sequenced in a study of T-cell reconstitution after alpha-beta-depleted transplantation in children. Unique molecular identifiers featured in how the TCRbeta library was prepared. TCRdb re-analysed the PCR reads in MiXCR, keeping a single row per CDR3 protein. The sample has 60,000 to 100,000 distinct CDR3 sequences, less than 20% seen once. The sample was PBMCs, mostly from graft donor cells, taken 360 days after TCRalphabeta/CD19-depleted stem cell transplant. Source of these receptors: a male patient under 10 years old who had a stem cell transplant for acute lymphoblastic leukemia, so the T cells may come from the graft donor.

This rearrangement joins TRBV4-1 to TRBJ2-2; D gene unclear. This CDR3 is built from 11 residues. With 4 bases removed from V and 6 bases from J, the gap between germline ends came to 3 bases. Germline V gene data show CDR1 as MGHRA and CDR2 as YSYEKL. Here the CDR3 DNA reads TGCGCCAGCAGCCGGCCCGGGGAGCTGTTTTTT. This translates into CASSRPGELFF.

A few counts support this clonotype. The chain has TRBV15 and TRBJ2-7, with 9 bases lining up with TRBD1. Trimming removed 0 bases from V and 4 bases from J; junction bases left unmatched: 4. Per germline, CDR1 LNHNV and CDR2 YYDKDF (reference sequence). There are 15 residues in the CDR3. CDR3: CATSREGTGTYEQYF. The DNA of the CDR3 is TGTGCCACCAGCAGAGAGGGGACAGGGACATACGAGCAGTACTTC.

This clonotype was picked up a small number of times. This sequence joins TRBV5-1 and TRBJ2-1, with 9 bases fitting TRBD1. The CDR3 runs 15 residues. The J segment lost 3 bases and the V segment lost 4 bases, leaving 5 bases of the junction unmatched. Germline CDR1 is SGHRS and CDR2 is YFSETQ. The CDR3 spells CASSQGTGFYNEQFF. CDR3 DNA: TGCGCCAGCAGCCAGGGGACAGGGTTCTACAATGAGCAGTTCTTC.

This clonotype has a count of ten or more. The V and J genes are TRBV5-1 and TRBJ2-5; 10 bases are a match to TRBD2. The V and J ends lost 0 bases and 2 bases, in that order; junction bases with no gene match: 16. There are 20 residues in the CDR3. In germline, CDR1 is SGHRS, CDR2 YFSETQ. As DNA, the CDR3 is TGCGCCAGCAGCTTGGCCACTTTAGCGGGAGGCTGGGTAGAGCAAGAGACCCAGTACTTC. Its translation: CASSLATLAGGWVEQETQYF.

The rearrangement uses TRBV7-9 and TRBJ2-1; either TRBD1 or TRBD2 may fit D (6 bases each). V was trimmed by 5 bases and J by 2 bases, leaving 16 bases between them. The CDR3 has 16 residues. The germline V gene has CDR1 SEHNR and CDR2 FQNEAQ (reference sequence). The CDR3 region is CASSKTRGVAYNEQFF. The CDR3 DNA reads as TGTGCCAGCAGCAAAACTAGGGGGGTGGCCTACAATGAGCAGTTCTTC.

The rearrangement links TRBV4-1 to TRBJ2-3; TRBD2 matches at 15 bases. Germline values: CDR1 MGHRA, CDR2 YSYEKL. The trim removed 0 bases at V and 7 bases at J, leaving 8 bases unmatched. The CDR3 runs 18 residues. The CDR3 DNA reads TGCGCCAGCAGCCAAGATCGGGGACTAGCGGGAGGTAGGAATACGCAGTATTTT. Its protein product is CASSQDRGLAGGRNTQYF.

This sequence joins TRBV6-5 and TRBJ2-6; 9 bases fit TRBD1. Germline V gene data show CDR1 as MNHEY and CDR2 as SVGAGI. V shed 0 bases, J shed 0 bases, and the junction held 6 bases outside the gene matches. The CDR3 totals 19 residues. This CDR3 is CASSYSIQGASSGANVLTF. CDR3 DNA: TGTGCCAGCAGTTACTCGATACAGGGGGCCAGCTCTGGGGCCAACGTCCTGACTTTC.

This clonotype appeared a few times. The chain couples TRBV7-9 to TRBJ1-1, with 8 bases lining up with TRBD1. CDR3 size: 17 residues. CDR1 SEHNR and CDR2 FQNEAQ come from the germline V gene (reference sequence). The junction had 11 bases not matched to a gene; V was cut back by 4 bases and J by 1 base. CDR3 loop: CASSSGQALYPNTEAFF. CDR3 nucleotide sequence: TGTGCCAGCAGCTCGGGACAGGCCCTTTACCCGAACACTGAAGCTTTCTTT.

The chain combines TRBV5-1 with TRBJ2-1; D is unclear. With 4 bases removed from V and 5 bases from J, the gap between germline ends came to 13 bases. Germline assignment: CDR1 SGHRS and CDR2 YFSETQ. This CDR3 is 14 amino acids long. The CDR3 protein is CASSPPDPNNEQFF. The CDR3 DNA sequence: TGCGCCAGCAGCCCCCCAGATCCAAACAATGAGCAGTTCTTC. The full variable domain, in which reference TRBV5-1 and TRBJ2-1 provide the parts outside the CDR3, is KAGVTQTPRYLIKTRGQQVTLSCSPISGHRSVSWYQQTPGQGLQFLFEYFSETQRNKGNFPGRFSGRQFSNSRSEMNVSTLELGDSALYLCASSPPDPNNEQFFGPGTRLTVL.

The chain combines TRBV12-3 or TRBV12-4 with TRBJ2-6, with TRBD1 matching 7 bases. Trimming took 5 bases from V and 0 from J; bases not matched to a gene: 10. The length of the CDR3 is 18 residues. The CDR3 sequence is CASSTNRGVGSGANVLTF. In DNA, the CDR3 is TGTGCCAGCAGTACCAACAGGGGAGTCGGCTCTGGGGCCAACGTCCTGACTTTC.

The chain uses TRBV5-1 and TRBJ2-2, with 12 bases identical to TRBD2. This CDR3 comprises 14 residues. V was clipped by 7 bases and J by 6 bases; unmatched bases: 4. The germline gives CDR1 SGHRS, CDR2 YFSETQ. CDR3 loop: CASRLAGDSGELFF. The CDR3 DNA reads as TGCGCCAGCCGACTAGCGGGAGACTCCGGGGAGCTGTTTTTT.

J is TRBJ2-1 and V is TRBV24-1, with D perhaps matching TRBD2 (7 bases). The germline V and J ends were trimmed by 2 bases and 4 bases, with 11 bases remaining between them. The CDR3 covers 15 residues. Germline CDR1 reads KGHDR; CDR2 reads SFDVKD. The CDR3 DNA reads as TGTGCCACCAGTGATTCTAGGGGGGGTTACAATGAGCAGTTCTTC. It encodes CATSDSRGGYNEQFF.

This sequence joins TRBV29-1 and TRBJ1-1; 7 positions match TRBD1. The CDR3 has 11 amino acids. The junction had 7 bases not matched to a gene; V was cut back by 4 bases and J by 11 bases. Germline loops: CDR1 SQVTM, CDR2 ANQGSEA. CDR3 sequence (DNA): TGCAGCGTTGGTACAGGGGATCGGGCTTTCTTT. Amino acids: CSVGTGDRAFF.

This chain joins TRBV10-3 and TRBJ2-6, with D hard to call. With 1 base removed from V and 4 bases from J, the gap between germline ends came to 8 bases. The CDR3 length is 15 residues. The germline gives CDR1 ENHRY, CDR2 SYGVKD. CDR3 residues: CAISEWWAGANVLTF. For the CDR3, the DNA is TGTGCCATCAGTGAGTGGTGGGCCGGGGCCAACGTCCTGACTTTC.

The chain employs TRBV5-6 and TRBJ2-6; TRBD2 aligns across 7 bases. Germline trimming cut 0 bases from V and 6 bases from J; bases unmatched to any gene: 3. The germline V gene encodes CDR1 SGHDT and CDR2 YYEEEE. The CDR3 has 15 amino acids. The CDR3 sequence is CASSLVGGKANVLTF. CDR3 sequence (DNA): TGTGCCAGCAGCTTGGTGGGAGGGAAGGCCAACGTCCTGACTTTC.

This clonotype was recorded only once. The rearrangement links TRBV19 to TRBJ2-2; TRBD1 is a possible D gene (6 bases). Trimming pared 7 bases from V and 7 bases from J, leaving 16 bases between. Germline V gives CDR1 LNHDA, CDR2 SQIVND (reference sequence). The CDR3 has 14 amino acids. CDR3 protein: CASTIGQLGGELFF. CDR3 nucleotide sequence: TGTGCCAGTACTATCGGACAGCTTGGCGGGGAGCTGTTTTTT.

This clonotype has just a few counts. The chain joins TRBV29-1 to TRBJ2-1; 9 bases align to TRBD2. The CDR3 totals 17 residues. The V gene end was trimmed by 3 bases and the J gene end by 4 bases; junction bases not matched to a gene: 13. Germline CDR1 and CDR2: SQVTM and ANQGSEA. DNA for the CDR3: TGCAGCGTTGAGAAAGTAGGACTAGCGCCCCTTTACAATGAGCAGTTCTTC. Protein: CSVEKVGLAPLYNEQFF.

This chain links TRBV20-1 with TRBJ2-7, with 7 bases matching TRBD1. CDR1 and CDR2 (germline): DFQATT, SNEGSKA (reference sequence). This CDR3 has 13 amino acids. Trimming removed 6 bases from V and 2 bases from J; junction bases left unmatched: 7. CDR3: CSATGQLPYEQYF. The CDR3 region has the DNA TGCAGTGCCACGGGACAGCTACCCTACGAGCAGTACTTC.

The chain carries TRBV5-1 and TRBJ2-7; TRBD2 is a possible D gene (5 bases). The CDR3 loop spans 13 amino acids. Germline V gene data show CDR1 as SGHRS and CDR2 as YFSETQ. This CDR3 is CDSHGVGSYEQYF. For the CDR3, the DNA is TGCGACAGTCACGGGGTAGGTTCCTACGAGCAGTACTTC.

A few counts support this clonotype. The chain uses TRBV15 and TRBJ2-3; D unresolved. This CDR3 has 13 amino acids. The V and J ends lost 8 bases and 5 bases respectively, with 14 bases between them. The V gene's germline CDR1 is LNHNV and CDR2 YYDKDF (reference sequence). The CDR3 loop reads CATYGLKGDTQYF. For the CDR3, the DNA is TGTGCCACCTACGGGCTGAAGGGAGATACGCAGTATTTT. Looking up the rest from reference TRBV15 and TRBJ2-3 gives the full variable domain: DAMVIQNPRYQVTQFGKPVTLSCSQTLNHNVMYWYQQKSSQAPKLLFHYYDKDFNNEADTPDNFQSRRPNTSFCFLDIRSPGLGDTAMYLCATYGLKGDTQYFGPGTRLTVL.